The source of this T cell receptor (beta chain) is a study of blood T cell repertoires in COVID-19. Study-level background: Sites in the United States, Italy and Spain provided acute and convalescent COVID-19 samples.

With 7 bases removed from V and 0 bases from J, the gap between germline ends came to 12 bases. CDR1 is SQVTM and CDR2 is ANQGSEA in the germline V gene. This CDR3 has 13 amino acids. Authors' methods: Using reference gene primer amplification, nucleated cell counts were estimated. Only in-frame clones appear in the TCRdb table, and some are missing; sequencing was by immunoSEQ multiplex PCR. V and J calls and clone size are copied from that table; D and trimming were computed from the DNA. Of around 370,000 clones in the sample, around nine tenths were seen once. The chain couples TRBV29-1 to TRBJ1-1; D gene uncertain. Sequenced: peripheral blood. The clonotype was recovered from a woman in her 70s with COVID-19, enrolled during active disease. This CDR3 is CSAVVQLNTEAFF. Written as DNA, the CDR3 is TGCAGCGCCGTGGTACAGTTGAACACTGAAGCTTTCTTT.